The 17 T cell receptor beta chains reported below all come from one sample, sequenced in a study of blood T cell repertoires in COVID-19. TCRdb's table, derived via immunoSEQ multiplex PCR, lists solely in-frame clones and lacks some. The repertoire includes 200,000 to 250,000 clones, 84% of them detected once, and roughly an eighth sits in the top ten. The sequenced sample consisted of peripheral blood. The receptor source for this set is a human donor in a cohort sampled during active COVID-19.

The chain joins TRBV28 to TRBJ1-1; D perhaps matches TRBD1 (5 bases). V dropped 6 bases and J dropped 6 bases, with 14 bases sitting between them. Germline CDR1 is MDHEN and CDR2 is SYDVKM. The CDR3 totals 13 residues. CDR3 DNA sequence: TGTGCCAGCAGCCGGGGCGGGGGGGCTGAAGCTTTCTTT. Its protein product is CASSRGGGAEAFF.

The chain recombines TRBV28 with TRBJ2-7, with TRBD2 matching over 8 bases. The CDR3 has 15 residues. The V gene's germline CDR1 is MDHEN and CDR2 SYDVKM. V was clipped by 2 bases and J by 1 base; unmatched bases: 4. DNA for the CDR3: TGTGCCAGCAGTTTAGCGGCTAGCGGGTCCTACGAGCAGTACTTC. Amino acids: CASSLAASGSYEQYF.

Here the CDR3 DNA reads TGTGCCTGGAGCCGGACCTGGACAGGGAATCAGCCCCAGCATTTT. Translated, it gives CAWSRTWTGNQPQHF. The chain employs TRBV30 and TRBJ1-5, with 8 nucleotides matching TRBD1. J was trimmed by 4 bases and V by 3 bases; bases with no gene match: 8. The length of the CDR3 is 15 residues. Germline V gene lookup returns CDR1 GTSNPN and CDR2 SVGIG (reference sequence).

The J gene is TRBJ2-3, the V gene TRBV13; 15 nucleotides agree with TRBD2. With V trimmed by 5 bases and J by 8 bases, 8 bases remained unmatched. The germline gives CDR1 PRHDT, CDR2 FYEKMQ (reference sequence). The CDR3 covers 16 residues. This CDR3 is CASSRGLAGGASTQYF. The CDR3 DNA follows: TGTGCCAGCAGCCGCGGACTAGCGGGAGGGGCCAGTACGCAGTATTTT.

The chain carries TRBV19 and TRBJ1-4; D is ambiguous. The germline CDR1 and CDR2 sequences are LNHDA and SQIVND (reference sequence). The germline V and J ends were trimmed by 3 bases and 8 bases, with 10 bases remaining between them. The CDR3 loop spans 13 amino acids. The CDR3: CASSIRSGEKLFF. The DNA of the CDR3 is TGTGCCAGTAGTATTCGATCCGGGGAAAAACTGTTTTTT.

The rearrangement uses TRBV5-5 and TRBJ2-7; 7 nucleotides agree with TRBD1. The germline CDR1 and CDR2 sequences are SGHKS and YYEKEE (reference sequence). The V and J ends lost 2 bases and 9 bases, in that order; junction bases with no gene match: 8. CDR3 length equals 13 residues. For the CDR3, the DNA is TGTGCCAGCAGCTTATACAGGGGTACGGTGCAGTACTTC. Protein sequence: CASSLYRGTVQYF.

The chain has TRBV7-2 and TRBJ2-3, with D perhaps matching TRBD2 (5 bases). This CDR3 is 15 amino acids long. The V gene's germline CDR1 is SGHTA and CDR2 FQGNSA. V lost 5 bases, J lost 5 bases, and 17 bases lay in between. CDR3 DNA sequence: TGTGCCAGCAGCCGCGGACTCTTGAGTGGAGATACGCAGTATTTT. This translates into CASSRGLLSGDTQYF.

The chain links TRBV19 to TRBJ2-7; 10 positions agree with TRBD2. Germline V gives CDR1 LNHDA, CDR2 SQIVND (reference sequence). The ends lost 6 bases at V and 3 bases at J; junction bases unmatched: 5. The CDR3 sequence is 14 residues long. The CDR3 nucleotides are TGTGCCAGTAGACGACTAGCGGGTGACTACGAGCAGTACTTC. Residues: CASRRLAGDYEQYF.

On this clone itself: The same CDR3 can be traced to other DNA sequences in this sample. This chain connects TRBV5-1 to TRBJ2-3; TRBD1 aligns across 7 bases. V trimming: 4 bases; J trimming: 1 base; junction bases outside the gene matches: 3. The length of the CDR3 is 14 residues. CDR1 is SGHRS, CDR2 YFSETQ, per germline. DNA for the CDR3: TGCGCCAGCAGCCCCGACAGGGGCACAGATACGCAGTATTTT. Its translation: CASSPDRGTDTQYF. Combining the CDR3 with reference TRBV5-1 and TRBJ2-3 gives the whole variable domain KAGVTQTPRYLIKTRGQQVTLSCSPISGHRSVSWYQQTPGQGLQFLFEYFSETQRNKGNFPGRFSGRQFSNSRSEMNVSTLELGDSALYLCASSPDRGTDTQYFGPGTRLTVL.

This rearrangement joins TRBV28 to TRBJ1-1, with D perhaps TRBD1 (5 bases). The CDR3 sequence is 16 residues long. The germline V gene encodes CDR1 MDHEN and CDR2 SYDVKM. The V end lost 0 bases, the J end lost 5 bases, and 16 bases lay between the germline ends. The CDR3 nucleotides read TGTGCCAGCAGTTTATGGAATCCGGGGGGGTGGACTGAAGCTTTCTTT. Amino acids: CASSLWNPGGWTEAFF.

The chain couples TRBV4-1 to TRBJ1-5; 9 bases agree with TRBD1. J lost 2 bases, V lost 1 base, and 9 bases had no gene match. The germline CDR1 and CDR2 sequences are MGHRA and YSYEKL. This CDR3 contains 18 residues. The CDR3 region has the DNA TGCGCCAGCAGCCAAGCCCCGCCTACAGGGGGCGGCAATCAGCCCCAGCATTTT. It specifies CASSQAPPTGGGNQPQHF.

The chain joins TRBV30 to TRBJ1-1; the D is unclear. Trimming took off 0 bases at V and 10 bases at J, with 12 bases between the two ends. CDR1 is GTSNPN and CDR2 is SVGIG in the germline V gene (reference sequence). The CDR3 is 12 residues long. The CDR3 loop is CAWSVQSGGAFF. DNA of the CDR3: TGTGCCTGGAGTGTACAATCCGGAGGAGCTTTCTTT.

The V call is TRBV6-5, the J call TRBJ2-2; 8 bases line up with TRBD2. This CDR3 has 14 residues. CDR1 MNHEY and CDR2 SVGAGI come from the germline V gene. V gave up 6 bases and J gave up 5 bases; unmatched junction bases: 5. The CDR3 DNA reads TGTGCCAGCAGACCGGGACTAGTGACCGGGGAGCTGTTTTTT. It yields the protein CASRPGLVTGELFF.

The chain is built from TRBV5-8 and TRBJ2-1; 8 bases match TRBD2. V gave up 5 bases and J gave up 3 bases; unmatched junction bases: 10. The CDR3 totals 16 residues. CDR1 SGHTS and CDR2 YDEGEE come from the germline V gene. The CDR3 sequence: CASSPAGTSFYNEQFF. In DNA form, the CDR3 reads TGTGCCAGCAGTCCAGCCGGGACTAGTTTCTACAATGAGCAGTTCTTC.

In this sample, this clone turned up once. The rearrangement links TRBV9 to TRBJ2-3; 10 positions agree with TRBD2. This CDR3 is built from 16 residues. Per the germline V gene, CDR1 is SGDLS and CDR2 is YYNGEE. Trimming at V came to 0 bases and at J to 4 bases, leaving 5 bases not matched to a gene. The CDR3 spells CASSVGLAGVPDTQYF. CDR3 nucleotide sequence: TGTGCCAGCAGCGTAGGTCTAGCGGGAGTGCCAGATACGCAGTATTTT.

The J gene is TRBJ2-1, the V gene TRBV13; D is possibly TRBD1 (5 bases). Trimming removed 5 bases at V and 9 bases at J, with 14 bases between. The germline CDR1 and CDR2 sequences are PRHDT and FYEKMQ (reference sequence). CDR3 length equals 13 residues. The CDR3 bases are TGTGCCAGCAGCGCCCGACAGCGAGGTGAGCAGTTCTTC. It yields the protein CASSARQRGEQFF.

The rearrangement links TRBV19 to TRBJ1-3; unclear D gene. CDR1 and CDR2 from the germline V gene are LNHDA and SQIVND (reference sequence). Deletions cut 11 bases from V and 2 bases from J, with 16 bases between. The CDR3 is made up of 14 amino acids. The CDR3, as DNA: TGTGCCGCCACCGGACCGGGAACTGGAAACACCATATATTTT. It translates to CAATGPGTGNTIYF.